A single sample is the source of the 16 T cell receptor delta chains below, sequenced in a study of in vitro expanded adult blood gammadelta T cells. The sample's treatment: AbnobaViscum Pini, a non-fermented European mistletoe (Viscum album, pine host) extract drug, around 1,100 ug/mL. After expansion, live CD3+ TCRgammadelta+ Vgamma9+ Vdelta2+ T cells were sorted by FACS. PBMC were pulsed for one day with around 1,000 ug/mL AbnobaViscum P, then washed three times. The cells grew for roughly 13 days in culture, receiving fresh IL-2 every 3 to 4 days. Their cognate antigens are unknown. TCRdb reprocessed the 5' RACE reads through CATT. The table lists 650 to 800 delta-chain clones, roughly 35% of them singletons. The specimen comprised gamma-delta T cells from peripheral blood expanded in culture, sampled from an in vitro culture stimulated with Abnoba P. All receptors derive from an adult in good health.

Details on this clone: TCRdb assigns this DNA the protein of a much larger clone, which departs from its translation at residues 3 and 11; this likely reflects a read error, and the protein shown comes from translating the DNA. This sequence joins TRDV2 and TRDJ1; no firm D call. The germline CDR1 and CDR2 sequences are GEAIGNYY and EKD. CDR3 length: 15 residues. CDR3 nucleotide sequence: TGTGCCAGTATATCGATGGCGAGCGACACCGCTAAACTCATCTTT. It specifies CASISMASDTAKLIF.

With respect to this clone: A far larger clone is just one base off, so this is likely a read error. This chain links TRDV2 with TRDJ1; 9 nucleotides line up with TRDD3. Germline V gene sequence: CDR1 GEAIGNYY, CDR2 EKD. V shed 5 bases and J 4 bases; nucleotides not matched to a gene: 19. The CDR3 sequence is 18 residues long. The CDR3 sequence: CACGTLTANTGGVDKLIF. The DNA of the CDR3 is TGTGCCTGTGGTACCCTGACGGCGAATACTGGGGGAGTCGATAAACTCATCTTT.

In its sample, this clone was seen once. It is likely a read error: a sequence one base away is far more abundant. The genes are TRDV2 and TRDJ1, with D perhaps matching TRDD3 (6 bases). Germline V gene lookup returns CDR1 GEAIGNYY and CDR2 EKD. The CDR3 is made up of 13 amino acids. In DNA form, the CDR3 reads TGTGCCTGTGACACCGTAGGGGGAGATACACTCATCTTT. Amino acids: CACDTVGGDTLIF.

With regard to this clone: This may arise from a read error, as a much more abundant clone is one base away. Other DNA variants within this sample encode the same CDR3. The J gene is TRDJ1, the V gene TRDV2; a weak D match, TRDD3 (6 bases). The CDR3 runs to 21 residues. Germline CDR1 and CDR2: GEAIGNYY and EKD. Trimming cost V 2 bases and J 1 base, with 31 bases left between them. The CDR3 is CACDRIKVLGEHAGITDKLIF. The CDR3 nucleotides read TGTGCCTGTGACAGGATCAAAGTACTAGGGGAACACGCGGGGATCACCGATAAACTCATCTTT.

This clone was observed a few times. A read error is likely here: a far larger clone is one base away. The J gene is TRDJ1, the V gene TRDV2; 8 bases agree with TRDD3. Trimming at V came to 1 base and at J to 3 bases, leaving 6 bases not matched to a gene. The CDR3 length is 15 residues. Germline CDR1 and CDR2: GEAIGNYY and EKD. As DNA, the CDR3 is TGTGCCTGTGACACGGTGGGGGATTCATCCGATAAACTCATCTTT. Its translation: CACDTVGDSSDKLIF.

This clone was counted only a few times. This may be a read error, as it is one base from a much larger clone. The same CDR3 also results from other DNA sequences found in this sample. V gene TRDV2 combines with J gene TRDJ1; the match to TRDD3 covers 12 bases. The CDR3 has 20 amino acids. The junction had 21 bases not matched to a gene; V was cut back by 3 bases and J by 5 bases. CDR1 and CDR2 (germline): GEAIGNYY, EKD. Here the CDR3 DNA reads TGTGCCTGTGACTCTATCCTGGGGGATACGTACTCGCCGGGCACTGATAAACTCATCTTT. Amino acid sequence: CACDSILGDTYSPGTDKLIF.

With regard to this clone: A clone one base away is much larger, so this may be a read error. This specimen includes other DNA sequences encoding the same CDR3. This chain joins TRDV2 and TRDJ1; 8 bases fit TRDD3. The CDR3 is 18 amino acids. Germline loops: CDR1 GEAIGNYY, CDR2 EKD. The chain's CDR3 is CACDTLMAGGAYTDKLIF. The DNA of the CDR3 is TGTGCCTGTGACACCTTAATGGCTGGGGGAGCGTACACTGATAAACTCATCTTT.

Concerning this clone itself: One base away lies a much larger clone, so this may be a sequencing read error. The same CDR3 also results from other DNA sequences found in this sample. This chain connects TRDV2 to TRDJ1; D unclear. The CDR3 spans 18 residues. CDR1 GEAIGNYY and CDR2 EKD come from the germline V gene. The V gene lost 0 bases and the J gene lost 5 bases, with 24 bases spanning the gap. The CDR3, as DNA: TGTGCCTGTGACACCGTACCCGGATGGTCGGGGTCTCATGATAAACTCATCTTT. Its translation is CACDTVPGWSGSHDKLIF.

This clone counts as large. Other DNA variants within this sample encode the same CDR3. J is TRDJ3 and V is TRDV2, with 11 bases that match TRDD3. V trimming: 4 bases; J trimming: 1 base; junction bases outside the gene matches: 5. Germline CDR1 is GEAIGNYY and CDR2 is EKD. This CDR3 comprises 18 residues. Here the CDR3 reads CACDKLGDKSWDTRQMFF. In nucleotides, the CDR3 is TGTGCCTGTGATAAACTGGGGGATAAGTCCTGGGACACCCGACAGATGTTTTTC.

As for this clone: A far larger clone is one base from this, pointing to a likely read error. This sample includes further DNA sequences coding for the same CDR3. The chain joins TRDV2 to TRDJ1; 8 positions match TRDD3. CDR1 GEAIGNYY and CDR2 EKD come from the germline V gene. The CDR3 runs 21 residues. The CDR3 is CACDPLDWGSQDPNNTDKLIF. The CDR3 bases are TGTGCCTGTGACCCCTTGGACTGGGGGTCCCAGGATCCAAACAACACAGATAAACTCATCTTT.

By proportion, this clone is medium-sized. This sequence joins TRDV2 and TRDJ1; no definite D call. V was pared by 0 bases and J by 0 bases, with 10 bases between. The CDR3 length is 15 residues. Per the germline V gene, CDR1 is GEAIGNYY and CDR2 is EKD. CDR3 amino acids: CACDTVGPHTDKLIF. CDR3 nucleotides: TGTGCCTGTGACACCGTTGGACCCCACACCGATAAACTCATCTTT.

A note on this clone: A far larger clone differs by one base, so this is likely a read error. This sample includes further DNA sequences coding for the same CDR3. This rearrangement joins TRDV2 to TRDJ1; 9 bases agree with TRDD3. CDR1 GEAIGNYY and CDR2 EKD come from the germline V gene. This CDR3 has 15 amino acids. The CDR3 reads CACDSLGEYTDKLIF. Written as DNA, the CDR3 is TGTGCATGTGACTCACTGGGGGAATACACCGATAAACTCATCTTT.

This clone has only one observation. A far larger clone lies a single base away; this is likely a read error. V gene TRDV2 combines with J gene TRDJ1; the D gene is possibly TRDD3 (5 bases). The CDR3 spans 21 residues. The germline V gene has CDR1 GEAIGNYY and CDR2 EKD. V was cut by 3 bases and J by 0 bases, with 31 bases left in between. The DNA for the CDR3 is TGTGCCTGTGACCCCTTGGACTTGGGGTCCCAGGATCCAAACAACACCGATAAACTCATCTTT. It yields the protein CACDPLDLGSQDPNNTDKLIF.

Note on this clone: A far larger clone differs by one base, so this is likely a read error. The same CDR3 can be traced to other DNA sequences in this sample. The V gene is TRDV2, the J gene TRDJ1; TRDD3 matches at 12 bases. The germline CDR1 and CDR2 sequences are GEAIGNYY and EKD. CDR3 length: 17 amino acids. The CDR3 is CACDPLSTGGYTDKLIF. Written as DNA, the CDR3 is TGTGCCTGTGACCCACTTTCGACTGGGGGATACACAGATAAACTCATCTTT.

This clone was counted a few times. A far more abundant clone sits one base away, making this likely a read error. Other DNA sequences in this specimen translate into the identical CDR3. The rearrangement joins TRDV2 to TRDJ1; 12 nucleotides align to TRDD3. CDR3 length: 14 residues. Unmatched junction bases numbered 2, after V lost 2 bases and J lost 5 bases. Per germline, CDR1 GEAIGNYY and CDR2 EKD. The CDR3 loop reads CACDRLGDTDKLIF. The CDR3 region has the DNA TGTGCCTGTGACAGACTGGGGGATACAGATAAACTCATCTTT.

About this clone itself: The likely explanation is a read error, given a far larger clone one base away. Additional DNA sequences in this sample encode the identical CDR3. The chain joins TRDV2 to TRDJ2; 10 positions agree with TRDD3. The CDR3 length is 18 residues. CDR1 and CDR2 (germline): GEAIGNYY, EKD. CDR3 region: CACDSLLGDLALTAQLFF. The CDR3, as DNA: TGTGCCTGTGACAGTCTACTGGGGGATTTAGCTTTGACAGCACAACTCTTCTTC.